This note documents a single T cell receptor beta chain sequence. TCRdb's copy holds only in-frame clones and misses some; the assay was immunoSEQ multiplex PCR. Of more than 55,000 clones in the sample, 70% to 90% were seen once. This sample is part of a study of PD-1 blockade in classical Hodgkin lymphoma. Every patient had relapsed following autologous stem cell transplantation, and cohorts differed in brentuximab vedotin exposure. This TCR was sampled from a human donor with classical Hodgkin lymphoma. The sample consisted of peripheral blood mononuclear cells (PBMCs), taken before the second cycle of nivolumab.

The CDR3 DNA reads as TGCGCCAGCAGCTTTTTGTCTAGCGGGGGAAGCACAGATACGCAGTATTTT. Translation: CASSFLSSGGSTDTQYF. The chain links TRBV5-1 to TRBJ2-3, with 10 bases aligning to TRBD2. V dropped 2 bases and J dropped 0; count of bases not matched to a gene: 6. Germline CDR1 and CDR2: SGHRS and YFSETQ. The CDR3 runs 17 residues.